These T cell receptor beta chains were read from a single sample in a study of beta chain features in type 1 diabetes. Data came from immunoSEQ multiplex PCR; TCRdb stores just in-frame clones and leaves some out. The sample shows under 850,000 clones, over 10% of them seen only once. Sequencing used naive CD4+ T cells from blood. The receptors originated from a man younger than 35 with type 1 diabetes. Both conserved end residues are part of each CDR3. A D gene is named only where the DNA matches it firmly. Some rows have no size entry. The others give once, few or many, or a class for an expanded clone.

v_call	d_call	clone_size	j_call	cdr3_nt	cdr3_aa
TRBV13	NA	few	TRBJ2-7	TGTGCCAGCAGCCCCCAAGTGGGGGGGGCAGCGTACGAGCAGTACTTC	CASSPQVGGAAYEQYF
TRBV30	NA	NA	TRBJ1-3	TGTGCCTGGGGTGGACCGAACCGCTCTGGAAACACCATATATTTT	CAWGGPNRSGNTIYF
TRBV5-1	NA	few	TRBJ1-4	TGCGCCAGCAGCTTGGGTCAGGGGTCAAATGAAAAACTGTTTTTT	CASSLGQGSNEKLFF
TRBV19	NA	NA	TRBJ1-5	TGTGCCAGTAGTATTACCGCCTGGAATAATCAGCCCCAGCATTTT	CASSITAWNNQPQHF
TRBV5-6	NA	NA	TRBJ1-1	TGTGCCAGCAGCTTGGTACCAGGGGTCCCTGAAGCTTTCTTT	CASSLVPGVPEAFF
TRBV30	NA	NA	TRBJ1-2	TGTGCCTGGAGGAAACAGGGATGGGATGGCTACACCTTC	CAWRKQGWDGYTF
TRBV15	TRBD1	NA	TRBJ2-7	TGTGCCACCAGCAGAGATGGGTGGCAGGGGGCCTTTGTGCAGTACTTC	CATSRDGWQGAFVQYF
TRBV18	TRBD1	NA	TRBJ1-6	TGTGCCAGCTCACCCCGGGACAGCCTCTCTAATTCACCCCTCCACTTT	CASSPRDSLSNSPLHF
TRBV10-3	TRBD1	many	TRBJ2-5	TGTGCCATCAGTGGACAGGGACATGAGACCCAGTACTTC	CAISGQGHETQYF
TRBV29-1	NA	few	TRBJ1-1	TGCAGCGTGGCACAGCAGGGGACACTGAACACTGAAGCTTTCTTT	CSVAQQGTLNTEAFF
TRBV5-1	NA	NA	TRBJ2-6	TGCGCCAGCAGCTTAATCTCTGGGGCCAACGTCCTGACTTTC	CASSLISGANVLTF
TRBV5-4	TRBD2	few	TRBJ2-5	TGTGCCAGCAGCTTATTGGGGGGAGGGTACCAAGAGACCCAGTACTTC	CASSLLGGGYQETQYF
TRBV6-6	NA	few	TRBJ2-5	TGTGCCAGCAGTAACGGGGAGACCCAGTACTTC	CASSNGETQYF
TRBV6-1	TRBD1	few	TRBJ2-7	TGTGCCAGCAGTGGGGACAGGGGCTACGAGCAGTACTTC	CASSGDRGYEQYF
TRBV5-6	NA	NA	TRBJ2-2	TGTGCCAGCACCATGGTGGGATATGACACCGGGGAGCTGTTTTTT	CASTMVGYDTGELFF
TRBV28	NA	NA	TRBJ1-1	TGTGCCAGCAGTGGTTTAACAGGGTACACTGAAGCTTTCTTT	CASSGLTGYTEAFF